These 19 T cell receptor beta chains were all obtained from the same sample, sequenced in a study of T cells in Graves' hyperthyroidism and ophthalmopathy. Regions amplified from RNA transcripts were the TCR beta CDR3 regions. With the HTBI primer set, the TCR CDR3 went through a first round of RT-PCR. TCRdb reanalysed the multiplex PCR reads using MiXCR and keeps one entry per CDR3 protein. The sample has nearly 600,000 distinct CDR3 sequences; more than 13% are singletons. Material: blood. All receptors come from a woman between 18 and 30 years old with Graves' ophthalmopathy.

This clonotype was seen repeatedly, ten times or more. The chain recombines TRBV18 with TRBJ2-7; no clear D gene. This CDR3 is built from 14 residues. The V gene's germline CDR1 is KGHSH and CDR2 LQKENI. V dropped 3 bases and J dropped 6 bases, with 15 bases sitting between them. CDR3 DNA sequence: TGTGCCAGCTCACCGCAAGATAGGATATCCGAGCAGTACTTC. It is translated as CASSPQDRISEQYF.

A few counts support this clonotype. The V and J genes are TRBV4-1 and TRBJ1-2, with unresolved D. Germline V gene data show CDR1 as MGHRA and CDR2 as YSYEKL. The CDR3 has 15 residues. V was trimmed by 0 bases and J by 4 bases, leaving 12 bases between them. CDR3 region: CASSQDQTGSYGYTF. The CDR3 DNA follows: TGCGCCAGCAGCCAAGATCAGACCGGTAGCTATGGCTACACCTTC.

This clonotype was observed a few times. The CDR3 does not end in the conserved phenylalanine or tryptophan, so this is likely a read error. The chain recombines TRBV4-1 with TRBJ2-2; D is possibly TRBD2 (6 bases). The CDR3 is 19 amino acids. Germline V gene data show CDR1 as MGHRA and CDR2 as YSYEKL. Trimming cost V 0 bases and J 0 bases, with 17 bases left between them. CDR3 nucleotides: TGCGCCAGCAGCCAAGAAGGGTCCGGGCGGGGCTCGAACACCGGGGAGCTGTTTCTT. This sequence encodes CASSQEGSGRGSNTGELFL.

The chain combines TRBV12-3 or TRBV12-4 with TRBJ2-5; D is tentatively TRBD1 or TRBD2 (7 bases each). V dropped 6 bases and J dropped 1 base, with 21 bases sitting between them. The CDR3 contains 17 residues. Written as DNA, the CDR3 is TGTGCCAGCAGCGTAGGGGGCGGGAGAGGGAGCCAAGAGACCCAGTACTTC. Amino acid sequence: CASSVGGGRGSQETQYF.

V is TRBV6-4 and J is TRBJ2-7, with D unclear. V lost 0 bases and J 3 bases, leaving 6 bases between the germline ends. The CDR3 has 13 residues. Per germline, CDR1 MRHNA and CDR2 SNTAGT. The CDR3 loop reads CASSDSRIYEQYF. The CDR3 DNA follows: TGTGCCAGCAGTGACTCGAGAATCTACGAGCAGTACTTC.

The chain is built from TRBV20-1 and TRBJ1-2; 7 nucleotides line up with TRBD1. Germline values: CDR1 DFQATT, CDR2 SNEGSKA (reference sequence). J lost 8 bases, V lost 3 bases, and 12 bases had no gene match. The CDR3 runs to 14 residues. This chain's CDR3 is CSARGSGGFAGYTF. CDR3 in DNA: TGCAGTGCTAGGGGGTCAGGGGGATTTGCAGGCTACACCTTC.

About this clonotype itself: Since a much larger clone is just one base distant, this may be a read error. This chain links TRBV14 with TRBJ2-1, with 9 bases identical to TRBD1. Germline loops: CDR1 SGHDN, CDR2 FVKESK. This CDR3 has 17 amino acids. Trimming took 1 base from V and 4 from J; bases not matched to a gene: 8. CDR3 loop: CASSQALGQGRYNEQFF. Written as DNA, the CDR3 is TGTGCCAGCAGCCAAGCCCTAGGACAGGGGAGGTACAATGAGCAGTTCTTC.

This clonotype was seen repeatedly, ten times or more. The chain uses TRBV2 and TRBJ1-5; tentatively, D is TRBD1 (6 bases). Germline V gives CDR1 SNHLY, CDR2 FYNNEI. CDR3 length: 15 residues. V lost 3 bases and J lost 2, with 11 bases in between. CDR3 coding DNA: TGTGCCAGCAGTGAGACAGGCATAGGCAATCAGCCCCAGCATTTT. This sequence encodes CASSETGIGNQPQHF.

In its sample, this clonotype was seen a few times. The chain is built from TRBV9 and TRBJ2-1; 9 bases align to TRBD1. From germline, CDR1 is SGDLS and CDR2 YYNGEE. Unmatched junction bases numbered 7, after V lost 1 base and J lost 2 bases. This CDR3 spans 17 amino acids. The CDR3 is CASSVQPRQGAYNEQFF. Here the CDR3 DNA reads TGTGCCAGCAGCGTACAGCCTAGACAGGGGGCCTACAATGAGCAGTTCTTC.

At least ten counts were recorded for this clonotype. The chain has TRBV11-2 and TRBJ2-5, with TRBD2 matching 9 bases. This CDR3 region has 15 residues. Germline CDR1 and CDR2: SGHAT and FQNNGV. Trimming cost V 5 bases and J 5 bases; bases outside gene matches: 9. The DNA of the CDR3 is TGTGCCAGCAGCCGAGGCGCGGGAGGGGGGGAGACCCAGTACTTC. It encodes CASSRGAGGGETQYF.

V is TRBV4-3 and J is TRBJ2-7; D is undetermined. Between the trimmed V and J ends, which lost 1 base and 2 bases, there was a span of 9 bases. The CDR3 is 14 residues long. Germline V gene data show CDR1 as LGHNA and CDR2 as YSLEER. The CDR3 nucleotides are TGCGCCAGCAGCCAAGTGTTTGGGCCCTACGAGCAGTACTTC. Translating it yields CASSQVFGPYEQYF.

The table lists this clonotype with many counts. J is TRBJ1-3 and V is TRBV30; D gene uncertain. The V end was cut by 1 base, the J end by 4 bases, with 2 bases between. The CDR3 has 11 residues. Germline CDR1 reads GTSNPN; CDR2 reads SVGIG (reference sequence). The CDR3 region has the DNA TGTGCCTGGAGTGGAGGAAACACCATATATTTT. Amino acid sequence: CAWSGGNTIYF.

This clonotype came up many times. The rearrangement uses TRBV2 and TRBJ2-3; D remains ambiguous. The CDR3 runs to 13 residues. Trimming pared 2 bases from V and 3 bases from J, leaving 6 bases between. Germline CDR1 and CDR2: SNHLY and FYNNEI. CDR3 in DNA: TGTGCCAGCAGTGAACAAGGGACAGATACGCAGTATTTT. As protein: CASSEQGTDTQYF.

This clonotype appeared a few times. V gene TRBV7-2 combines with J gene TRBJ1-5; 8 nucleotides align to TRBD1. After removal of 1 base from V and 7 bases from J, the junction contained 6 bases not matched to a gene. CDR3 length: 15 residues. Per the germline V gene, CDR1 is SGHTA and CDR2 is FQGNSA. The CDR3 DNA is TGTGCCAGCAGCTTAGACAGGGGGAGAGACCAGCCCCAGCATTTT. The encoded protein is CASSLDRGRDQPQHF.

In this sample, this clonotype turned up many times. J is TRBJ2-3 and V is TRBV15; the D gene is possibly TRBD2 (6 bases). The CDR3 runs 17 residues. V gave up 0 bases and J gave up 0 bases, with 13 bases separating them. Germline V gives CDR1 LNHNV, CDR2 YYDKDF (reference sequence). DNA for the CDR3: TGTGCCACCAGCAGAGATGGGGTAGCGGCAAGCACAGATACGCAGTATTTT. Translating gives CATSRDGVAASTDTQYF.

This clonotype was seen repeatedly, ten times or more. The V gene is TRBV6-1, the J gene TRBJ1-1; tentatively, D is TRBD1 (5 bases). The CDR3 is 17 amino acids. The ends were cut back, 6 bases at V and 5 bases at J, with 25 bases in the middle. From germline, CDR1 is MNHNS and CDR2 SASEGT. The DNA of the CDR3 is TGTGCCAGCAGCACCACACAGGACCGGGAGTGGGAAACTGAAGCTTTCTTT. It codes for CASSTTQDREWETEAFF.

This clonotype was counted many times. V usage is TRBV10-3 and J usage is TRBJ2-3; 10 nucleotides align to TRBD1. Germline-derived CDR1 and CDR2 are ENHRY and SYGVKD. The ends lost 3 bases at V and 2 bases at J; junction bases unmatched: 8. This CDR3 spans 17 amino acids. The CDR3 sequence is CAISESWDRGTTDTQYF. DNA for the CDR3: TGTGCCATCAGTGAATCTTGGGACAGGGGCACCACAGATACGCAGTATTTT.

The sample holds a few counts of this clonotype. This chain uses TRBV15 with TRBJ2-7, with TRBD2 matching 10 bases. The V and J ends lost 4 bases and 1 base, in that order; junction bases with no gene match: 4. This CDR3 spans 15 amino acids. Germline CDR1 reads LNHNV; CDR2 reads YYDKDF (reference sequence). CDR3 nucleotide sequence: TGTGCCACCAGCACCTCAGCGGGGGGGTCCTACGAGCAGTACTTC. It is translated as CATSTSAGGSYEQYF. Combining the CDR3 with reference TRBV15 and TRBJ2-7 gives the whole variable domain DAMVIQNPRYQVTQFGKPVTLSCSQTLNHNVMYWYQQKSSQAPKLLFHYYDKDFNNEADTPDNFQSRRPNTSFCFLDIRSPGLGDTAMYLCATSTSAGGSYEQYFGPGTRLTVT.

The rearrangement uses TRBV20-1 and TRBJ1-6, with 8 positions matching TRBD1. The CDR3 has 15 residues. V gave up 6 bases and J gave up 6 bases; unmatched junction bases: 10. Germline CDR1 is DFQATT and CDR2 is SNEGSKA (reference sequence). This CDR3 is CSAMDGDRINSPLHF. Written as DNA, the CDR3 is TGCAGTGCGATGGATGGGGACAGGATTAATTCACCCCTCCACTTT.